This T cell receptor (beta chain) came from a study of blood T cells in healthy people across ages. Study observations and caveats: Age showed a roughly linear inverse relationship with TCR beta diversity per million T cells.

Germline loops: CDR1 LGHDT, CDR2 YNNKEL (reference sequence). Germline trimming cut 2 bases from V and 4 bases from J; bases unmatched to any gene: 7. The CDR3 has 15 amino acids. Sample-barcoded 5' priming and a J-beta primer mix drove a second PCR of roughly 6 to 12 cycles. Every cDNA molecule bore a tag from a template-switch adaptor containing 12 random nucleotides. TCRdb analysed the 5' RACE reads with MiXCR anew, one entry per CDR3 protein. This table holds 800,000 to 1,000,000 distinct CDR3 sequences, about 48% found once. About this clonotype: Its specificity is not known.

The rearrangement joins TRBV3-1 to TRBJ1-2; TRBD1 agrees at 7 bases. Source material: blood. This sequence was found in a man aged 30 to 39 in good health. This chain's CDR3 is CASSQNNRGSYGYTF. CDR3 nucleotides: TGTGCCAGCAGCCAAAATAACAGGGGTAGCTATGGCTACACCTTC.